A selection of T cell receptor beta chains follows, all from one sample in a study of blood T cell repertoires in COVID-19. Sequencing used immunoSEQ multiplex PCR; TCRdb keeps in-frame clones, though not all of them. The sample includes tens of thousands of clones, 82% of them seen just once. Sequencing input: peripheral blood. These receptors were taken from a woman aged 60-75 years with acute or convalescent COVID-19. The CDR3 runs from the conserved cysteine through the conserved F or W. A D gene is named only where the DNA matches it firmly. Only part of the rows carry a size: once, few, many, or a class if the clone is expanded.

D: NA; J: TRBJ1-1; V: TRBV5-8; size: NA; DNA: TGTGCCAGCAGCTTGGTCTGGCCCGTGAACACTGAAGCTTTCTTT; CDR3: CASSLVWPVNTEAFF
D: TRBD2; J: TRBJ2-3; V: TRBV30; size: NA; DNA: TGTGCCTGGAGTGGGGGACTAGCATCTCCTCTGCGCACAGATACGCAGTATTTT; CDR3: CAWSGGLASPLRTDTQYF
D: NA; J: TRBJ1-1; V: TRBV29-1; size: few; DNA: TGCAGCGTTGGACAGATTTATTCCACTGAAGCTTTCTTT; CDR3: CSVGQIYSTEAFF
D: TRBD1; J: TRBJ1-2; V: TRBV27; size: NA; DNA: TGTGCCAGCAGTCCCGACAGGGCCTCTAGAGGCTACACCTTC; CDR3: CASSPDRASRGYTF
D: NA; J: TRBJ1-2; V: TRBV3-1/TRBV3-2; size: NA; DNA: TGTGCCAGCAGCCCTATACCCGGTTTCGGCTACACCTTC; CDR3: CASSPIPGFGYTF
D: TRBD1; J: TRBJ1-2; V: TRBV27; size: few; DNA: TGTGCCAGCAGTTCGGCCGCAGGGGGAGGCTACACCTTC; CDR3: CASSSAAGGGYTF
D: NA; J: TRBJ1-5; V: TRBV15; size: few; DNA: TGTGCCACCAGCAGGTTACGGGGGATCAATCAGCCCCAGCATTTT; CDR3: CATSRLRGINQPQHF
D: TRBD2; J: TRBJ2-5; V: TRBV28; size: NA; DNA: TGTGCCAGCAGGGTAGCGGGGGCACGCGAGACCCAGTACTTC; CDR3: CASRVAGARETQYF
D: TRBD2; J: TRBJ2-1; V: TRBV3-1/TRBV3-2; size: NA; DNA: TGTGCCAGCAGCCAAGACGGGACTAGCGGGGTTTACAATGAGCAGTTCTTC; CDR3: CASSQDGTSGVYNEQFF
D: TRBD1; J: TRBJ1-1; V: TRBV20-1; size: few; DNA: TGCAGTGCCCTACAGGGGCCTGGGGCTTTCTTT; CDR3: CSALQGPGAFF